Below are 8 T cell receptor beta chains sequenced from a single sample in a study of OX40 agonist ivuxolimab in advanced cancers. Measured with immunoSEQ multiplex PCR; TCRdb has only the in-frame clones, and not every one. The sample consists of fewer than 85,000 clones, about 89% of them appearing once. Here the sequenced sample was CD4+ or CD8+ T cells sorted from blood, taken in a trial of the OX40 agonist ivuxolimab. Receptors originate from an adult with an advanced solid tumor such as melanoma, head and neck, liver or kidney cancer.

There are a few counts of this clone. The limits of the CDR3 on the DNA are not certain, so only TCRdb's listed CDR3 is given. This chain connects TRBV7-2 to TRBJ2-4. Germline CDR1 and CDR2: SGHTA and FQGNSA. The CDR3 adds up to 15 amino acids, both ends counted. CDR3 sequence reads: CASSLGFGAGNIQYF.

The rearrangement links TRBV28 to TRBJ2-6; D is ambiguous. The ends were cut back, 3 bases at V and 0 bases at J, with 3 bases in the middle. Germline CDR1 and CDR2: MDHEN and SYDVKM. This CDR3 is built from 14 residues. The CDR3 DNA follows: TGTGCCAGCAGTTTTAGCTCTGGGGCCAACGTCCTGACTTTC. Its protein product is CASSFSSGANVLTF.

The gene calls are TRBV14 and TRBJ1-1; 9 bases align to TRBD1. V shed 2 bases, J shed 1 base, and the junction held 2 bases outside the gene matches. Germline CDR1 reads SGHDN; CDR2 reads FVKESK. The length of the CDR3 is 15 residues. Here the CDR3 reads CASSQLGQGNTEAFF. CDR3 nucleotides: TGTGCCAGCAGCCAATTGGGACAGGGGAACACTGAAGCTTTCTTT.

This clone was counted a few times. The V gene is TRBV11-2, the J gene TRBJ2-7; D is uncertain. The ends were cut back, 5 bases at V and 1 base at J, with 3 bases in the middle. This CDR3 is built from 11 residues. In germline, CDR1 is SGHAT, CDR2 FQNNGV. The CDR3 nucleotides are TGTGCCAGCAGCCGATCCTACGAGCAGTACTTC. Translating it yields CASSRSYEQYF.

This clone came up once. V usage is TRBV2 and J usage is TRBJ1-4; possibly TRBD1 for D (5 bases). CDR1 is SNHLY, CDR2 FYNNEI, per germline. CDR3 length: 13 residues. V was pared by 7 bases and J by 5 bases, with 11 bases between. The chain's CDR3 is CASIGAGNEKLFF. For the CDR3, the DNA is TGTGCCAGCATCGGGGCGGGGAATGAAAAACTGTTTTTT.

This chain uses TRBV7-9 with TRBJ2-7; D uncertain. V lost 1 base to trimming and J lost 5 bases, with 6 bases between them. This CDR3 contains 12 residues. Germline assignment: CDR1 SEHNR and CDR2 FQNEAQ (reference sequence). The CDR3 region is CASSLGSNEQYF. In DNA form, the CDR3 reads TGTGCCAGCAGCTTAGGGTCTAACGAGCAGTACTTC.

This chain connects TRBV10-1 to TRBJ2-2, with D possibly being TRBD1 (5 bases). The CDR3 is made up of 13 amino acids. With 3 bases removed from V and 4 bases from J, the gap between germline ends came to 6 bases. Looked up from germline, CDR1 is WNHNN and CDR2 is SYGVQD (reference sequence). CDR3 coding DNA: TGCGCCAGCAGTGATAGGGGCACCGGGGAGCTGTTTTTT. It specifies CASSDRGTGELFF.

In this sample, this clone turned up once. The chain is built from TRBV7-8 and TRBJ2-1, with D perhaps TRBD2 (6 bases). Deletions cut 3 bases from V and 15 bases from J, with 24 bases between. This CDR3 has 15 residues. Germline V lookup: CDR1 SGHVS, CDR2 FQNEAQ. CDR3 amino acids: CASSLSLTGLRSGFF. DNA for the CDR3: TGTGCCAGCAGCTTGAGTCTCACGGGACTCCGAAGTGGGTTCTTC. The variable domain in full, completed from reference TRBV7-8 and TRBJ2-1, reads GAGVSQSPRYKVAKRGQDVALRCDPISGHVSLFWYQQALGQGPEFLTYFQNEAQLDKSGLPSDRFFAERPEGSVSTLKIQRTQQEDSAVYLCASSLSLTGLRSGFFGPGTRLTVL.